The rows below give T cell receptor beta chains drawn from one sample of a study of OX40 agonist ivuxolimab in advanced cancers. Only in-frame clones appear in the TCRdb table, and some are missing; sequencing was by immunoSEQ multiplex PCR. The data contain fewer than 65,000 clones, roughly 88% of them seen just once; the ten biggest clones take up over 1%. The sample here was CD4+ or CD8+ T cells sorted from blood, taken in a trial of the OX40 agonist ivuxolimab. The receptors here all came from an adult with an advanced solid tumor such as melanoma, head and neck, liver or kidney cancer. Both conserved end residues are part of each CDR3. The D gene is left open where the match is weak. Rows give clone size only sometimes, using once, few, many, or a class for an expanded clone.

abundance	v_gene	j_gene	d_gene	CDR3aa	CDR3nt
NA	TRBV2	TRBJ2-7	TRBD2	CASSTTGGFEQYF	TGTGCCAGCAGTACGACGGGAGGGTTCGAGCAGTACTTC
NA	TRBV28	TRBJ2-5	NA	CASSVSWETQYF	TGTGCCAGCAGTGTGAGCTGGGAGACCCAGTACTTC
once	TRBV29-1	TRBJ2-5	TRBD1	CSVAGGTGGWETQYF	TGCAGCGTTGCAGGCGGGACAGGGGGCTGGGAGACCCAGTACTTC
NA	TRBV4-1	TRBJ2-3	NA	CASSQALIGGSTDTQYF	TGCGCCAGCAGCCAAGCCCTGATTGGCGGGAGCACAGATACGCAGTATTTT
NA	TRBV9	TRBJ2-1	NA	CASSGGFVAGRYNEQFF	TGTGCCAGCAGCGGTGGTTTTGTGGCGGGAAGATACAATGAGCAGTTCTTC
NA	TRBV7-9	TRBJ2-7	NA	CASSKTPTGVSSYEQYF	TGTGCCAGCAGCAAAACCCCCACGGGGGTAAGCTCCTACGAGCAGTACTTC
NA	TRBV6-6	TRBJ2-7	NA	CASSQGLDMVEQYF	TGTGCCAGCAGCCAAGGACTTGATATGGTCGAGCAGTACTTC
NA	TRBV19	TRBJ2-1	NA	CASSMRQGGYNEQFF	TGTGCCAGTAGTATGAGGCAGGGAGGCTACAATGAGCAGTTCTTC
NA	TRBV19	TRBJ2-1	NA	CASGREGRKYNEQFF	TGTGCCAGTGGGAGAGAGGGAAGGAAGTACAATGAGCAGTTCTTC
NA	TRBV10-2	TRBJ2-7	TRBD1	CASSDPTGNYEQYF	TGCGCCAGCAGTGACCCGACAGGGAACTACGAGCAGTACTTC
few	TRBV10-2	TRBJ2-2	NA	CASSEGLALRGGELFF	TGCGCCAGCAGTGAAGGTCTAGCGCTGAGGGGGGGGGAGCTGTTTTTT
NA	TRBV4-2	TRBJ2-1	TRBD1	CASSQAGTDYNEQFF	TGTGCCAGCAGCCAGGCCGGGACAGACTACAATGAGCAGTTCTTC
NA	TRBV11-2	TRBJ2-1	NA	CASSLALDGHNEQFF	TGTGCCAGCAGCTTGGCCTTGGACGGACACAATGAGCAGTTCTTC
NA	TRBV18	TRBJ1-3	NA	CASSPPTGVRNTIYF	TGTGCCAGCTCACCACCAACAGGTGTCCGAAACACCATATATTTT
NA	TRBV14	TRBJ2-5	NA	CASSLGGGSRTQYF	TGTGCCAGCAGCCTCGGAGGCGGGTCGCGTACCCAGTACTTC
NA	TRBV2	TRBJ1-2	NA	CASSANFFYGYTF	TGTGCCAGCAGCGCTAATTTCTTCTATGGCTACACCTTC
few	TRBV5-6	TRBJ2-1	TRBD2	CASSSSRRTSGRAGNEQFF	TGTGCCAGCAGTTCCTCAAGGAGGACTAGCGGGAGGGCCGGTAATGAGCAGTTCTTC
few	TRBV27	TRBJ1-2	NA	CASSLTQAPLGLGYTF	TGTGCCAGCAGTTTAACACAGGCCCCTCTTGGGCTTGGCTACACCTTC
NA	TRBV30	TRBJ2-1	NA	CAWSGEGIGEQFF	TGTGCCTGGAGTGGGGAAGGGATTGGTGAGCAGTTCTTC
NA	TRBV7-3	TRBJ2-1	TRBD1	CASSPYQGEGEQFF	TGTGCCAGCAGCCCATATCAGGGGGAAGGGGAGCAGTTCTTC
NA	TRBV11-1	TRBJ2-5	NA	CASSPFALQETQYF	TGTGCCAGCAGCCCTTTTGCGTTACAAGAGACCCAGTACTTC
once	TRBV4-1	TRBJ2-7	NA	CASSQATGRAEEQYF	TGCGCCAGCAGCCAAGCGACAGGGAGGGCAGAGGAGCAGTACTTC
NA	TRBV5-4	TRBJ2-7	TRBD2	CASSLGLAGNYEQYF	TGTGCCAGCAGCTTAGGACTAGCGGGTAACTACGAGCAGTACTTC
NA	TRBV5-1	TRBJ2-5	NA	CASSLQETQYF	TGCGCCAGCAGCTTACAAGAGACCCAGTACTTC
NA	TRBV28	TRBJ2-3	NA	CASSLARDGYTDTQYF	TGTGCCAGCAGTTTAGCACGGGACGGGTACACAGATACGCAGTATTTT
once	TRBV7-9	TRBJ2-1	TRBD2	CASSLARGSGRAAEQFF	TGTGCCAGCAGCTTAGCGCGTGGTAGCGGGAGGGCAGCTGAGCAGTTCTTC
NA	TRBV6-1	TRBJ2-7	NA	CASTTRDGSYEQYF	TGTGCCAGCACCACACGGGACGGGAGCTACGAGCAGTACTTC
NA	TRBV6-1	TRBJ2-1	NA	CASRQGGGFDYEQFF	TGTGCCAGCAGACAAGGGGGGGGTTTTGATTACGAGCAGTTCTTC
once	TRBV7-9	TRBJ2-1	TRBD2	CASSATSGLPDEQFF	TGTGCCAGCAGCGCCACTAGCGGCCTTCCCGATGAGCAGTTCTTC
NA	TRBV2	TRBJ1-4	NA	CASSGQTNEKLFF	TGTGCCAGCAGTGGACAGACTAATGAAAAACTGTTTTTT
NA	TRBV4-1	TRBJ2-3	TRBD2	CASSQGGSLSTDTQYF	TGCGCCAGCAGCCAGGGCGGGAGTCTTAGCACAGATACGCAGTATTTT
NA	TRBV7-8	TRBJ2-7	NA	CASSPAAGGRYEQYF	TGTGCCAGCAGCCCAGCAGCTGGAGGGCGGTACGAGCAGTACTTC
NA	TRBV19	TRBJ2-1	TRBD2	CASSIGRAGAYNEQFF	TGTGCCAGTAGTATAGGTCGAGCGGGAGCCTACAATGAGCAGTTCTTC
few	TRBV7-9	TRBJ2-2	NA	CASSVANTGELFF	TGTGCCAGCAGCGTCGCGAACACCGGGGAGCTGTTTTTT
NA	TRBV4-1	TRBJ1-4	NA	CASSHEDATNEKLFF	TGCGCCAGCAGCCATGAAGATGCAACTAATGAAAAACTGTTTTTT
NA	TRBV7-2	TRBJ1-5	TRBD1	CASSWDREGNQPQHF	TGTGCCAGCAGCTGGGACAGGGAAGGCAATCAGCCCCAGCATTTT
NA	TRBV10-2	TRBJ2-3	NA	CASSESAKDTQYF	TGCGCCAGCAGTGAGTCGGCGAAAGATACGCAGTATTTT
NA	TRBV10-3	TRBJ2-7	NA	CAISGEGTRFYEQYF	TGTGCCATCAGTGGAGAGGGGACAAGATTTTACGAGCAGTACTTC
NA	TRBV19	TRBJ2-5	TRBD2	CASRAGGIQETQYF	TGTGCCAGTAGGGCGGGAGGAATCCAAGAGACCCAGTACTTC
once	TRBV19	TRBJ2-1	TRBD2	CASNDGRGDEQFF	TGTGCCAGTAACGACGGTCGGGGGGATGAGCAGTTCTTC
NA	TRBV5-6	TRBJ1-2	NA	CASSLRVRLSYGYTF	TGTGCCAGCAGCTTGAGAGTGAGGTTGAGCTATGGCTACACCTTC
NA	TRBV10-1	TRBJ2-3	NA	CASSEDPNPDTQYF	TGCGCCAGCAGTGAGGATCCCAACCCGGATACGCAGTATTTT
few	TRBV10-3	TRBJ1-1	NA	CAISELGHTEAFF	TGTGCCATCAGTGAATTAGGGCACACTGAAGCTTTCTTT
NA	TRBV5-1	TRBJ2-2	NA	CASSLGQYTGELFF	TGCGCCAGCAGCTTGGGCCAGTACACCGGGGAGCTGTTTTTT
NA	TRBV18	TRBJ1-4	TRBD1	CASSPTDRDEKLFF	TGTGCCAGCTCACCTACAGACAGGGATGAAAAACTGTTTTTT
NA	TRBV15	TRBJ2-7	NA	CATSTPQSEQYF	TGTGCCACCAGCACCCCACAGAGCGAGCAGTACTTC
NA	TRBV19	TRBJ1-2	TRBD1	CASTPIGTGNYGYTF	TGTGCCAGTACTCCCATTGGGACAGGGAACTATGGCTACACCTTC
NA	TRBV7-3	TRBJ2-2	TRBD2	CASSWSGSDTGELFF	TGTGCCAGCAGCTGGAGCGGGAGCGATACCGGGGAGCTGTTTTTT
NA	TRBV7-9	TRBJ2-3	TRBD2	CASSLGLAGKVDTQYF	TGTGCCAGCAGCTTAGGACTAGCGGGGAAGGTAGATACGCAGTATTTT
NA	TRBV5-1	TRBJ1-1	NA	CASSLDTLNTEAFF	TGCGCCAGCAGCCTGGACACTTTGAACACTGAAGCTTTCTTT
NA	TRBV5-1	TRBJ1-5	NA	CASGFHLAGRPSYSNQPQHF	TGCGCCAGCGGATTCCACCTGGCAGGGCGTCCTTCATATAGCAATCAGCCCCAGCATTTT